This note documents a single TCR beta chain sequence. Germline V gene lookup returns CDR1 DFQATT and CDR2 SNEGSKA (reference sequence). V gave up 3 bases and J gave up 0 bases, with 12 bases separating them. This CDR3 region has 15 residues. The data were taken from a study of T-cell memory formation after mild COVID-19. One entry per CDR3 protein, called by TCRdb with MiXCR from the 5' RACE reads. The sample has about 390,000 distinct CDR3 sequences, about a sixth seen once. Sequencing was carried out using PBMCs or a T cell subset sorted from them (not recorded which). The sequence was collected from a man aged 18 to 29 who had mild COVID-19 (a few samples of this study predate the infection). Cell type and time point are not known. This chain connects TRBV20-1 to TRBJ1-3; D gene ambiguous. In nucleotides, the CDR3 is TGCAGTGCTAGGGAAGGTTCCAGCTCTGGAAACACCATATATTTT. Protein sequence: CSAREGSSSGNTIYF.